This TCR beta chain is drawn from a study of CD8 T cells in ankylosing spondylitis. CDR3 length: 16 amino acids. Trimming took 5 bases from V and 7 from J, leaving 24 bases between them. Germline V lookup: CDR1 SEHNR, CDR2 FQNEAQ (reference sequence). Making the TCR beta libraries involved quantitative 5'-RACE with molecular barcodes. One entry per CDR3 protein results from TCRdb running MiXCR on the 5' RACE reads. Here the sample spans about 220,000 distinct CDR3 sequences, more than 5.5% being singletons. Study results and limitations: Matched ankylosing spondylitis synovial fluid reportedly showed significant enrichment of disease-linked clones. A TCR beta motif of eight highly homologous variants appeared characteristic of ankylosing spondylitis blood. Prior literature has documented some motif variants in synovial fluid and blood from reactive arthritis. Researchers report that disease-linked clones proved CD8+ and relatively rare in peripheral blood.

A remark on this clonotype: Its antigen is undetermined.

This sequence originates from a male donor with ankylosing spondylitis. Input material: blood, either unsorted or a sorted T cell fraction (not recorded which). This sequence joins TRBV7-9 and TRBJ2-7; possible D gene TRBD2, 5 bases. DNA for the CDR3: TGTGCCAGCAGCCTCGCCCCCGGACTTAGTCCGGGGGAGCAGTACTTC. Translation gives CASSLAPGLSPGEQYF.